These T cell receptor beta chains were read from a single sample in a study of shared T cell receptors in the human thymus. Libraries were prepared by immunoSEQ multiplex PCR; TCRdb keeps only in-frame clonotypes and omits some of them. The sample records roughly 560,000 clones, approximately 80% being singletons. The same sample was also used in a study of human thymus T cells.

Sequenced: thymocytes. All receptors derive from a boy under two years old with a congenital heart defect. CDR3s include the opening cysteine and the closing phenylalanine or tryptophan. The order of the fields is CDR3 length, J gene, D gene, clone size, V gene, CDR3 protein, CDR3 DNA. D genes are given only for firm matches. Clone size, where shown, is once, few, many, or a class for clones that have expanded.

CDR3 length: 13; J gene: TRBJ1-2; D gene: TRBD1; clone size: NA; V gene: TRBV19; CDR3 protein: CASTRGQGEGYTF; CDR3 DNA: TGTGCCAGTACCCGAGGACAGGGCGAAGGCTACACCTTC
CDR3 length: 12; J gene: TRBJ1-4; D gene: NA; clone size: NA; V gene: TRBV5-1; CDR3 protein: CASSHGGEKLFF; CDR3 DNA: TGCGCCAGCAGCCACGGGGGGGAAAAACTGTTTTTT
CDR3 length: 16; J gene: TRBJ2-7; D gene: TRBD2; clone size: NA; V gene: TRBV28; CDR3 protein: CASSSAGGQGHYEQYF; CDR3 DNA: TGTGCCAGCAGTTCGGCGGGGGGGCAGGGTCATTACGAGCAGTACTTC
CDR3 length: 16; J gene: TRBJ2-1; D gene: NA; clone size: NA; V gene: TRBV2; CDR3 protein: CASSERAGKGGNEQFF; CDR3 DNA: TGTGCCAGCAGTGAACGCGCGGGAAAAGGTGGCAATGAGCAGTTCTTC
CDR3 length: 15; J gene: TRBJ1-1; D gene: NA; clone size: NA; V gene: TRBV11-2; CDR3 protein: CASSLRPPVNTEAFF; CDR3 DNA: TGTGCCAGCAGCCTGAGGCCCCCAGTGAACACTGAAGCTTTCTTT
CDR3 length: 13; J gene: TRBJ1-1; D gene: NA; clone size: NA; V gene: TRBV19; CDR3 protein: CASLNRRDTEAFF; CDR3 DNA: TGTGCCAGTCTCAATAGGAGGGACACTGAAGCTTTCTTT
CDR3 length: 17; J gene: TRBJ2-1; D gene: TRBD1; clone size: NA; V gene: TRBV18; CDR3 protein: CASSPESAGQGRNEQFF; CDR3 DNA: TGTGCCAGCTCACCCGAATCTGCGGGACAGGGGCGAAATGAGCAGTTCTTC
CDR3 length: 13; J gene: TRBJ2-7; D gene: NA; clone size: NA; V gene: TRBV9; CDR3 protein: CASSVGDFYEQYF; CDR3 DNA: TGTGCCAGCAGCGTAGGAGACTTCTACGAGCAGTACTTC
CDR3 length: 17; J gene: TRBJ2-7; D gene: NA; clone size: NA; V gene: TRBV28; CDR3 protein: CASSFSTGLELVDEQYF; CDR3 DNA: TGTGCCAGCAGTTTTTCTACAGGGTTAGAACTGGTTGACGAGCAGTACTTC
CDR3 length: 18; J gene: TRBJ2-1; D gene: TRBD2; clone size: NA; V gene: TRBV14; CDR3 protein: CASSQDGTSASPYNEQFF; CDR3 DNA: TGTGCCAGCAGCCAAGATGGGACTAGCGCCTCTCCCTACAATGAGCAGTTCTTC
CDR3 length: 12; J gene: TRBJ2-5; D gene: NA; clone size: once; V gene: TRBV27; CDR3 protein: CASYPEEETQYF; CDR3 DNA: TGTGCCAGCTACCCCGAGGAGGAGACCCAGTACTTC
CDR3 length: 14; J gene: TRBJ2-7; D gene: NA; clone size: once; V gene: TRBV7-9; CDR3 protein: CASSLAYRAYEQYF; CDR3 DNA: TGTGCCAGCAGCTTAGCGTACAGGGCCTACGAGCAGTACTTC
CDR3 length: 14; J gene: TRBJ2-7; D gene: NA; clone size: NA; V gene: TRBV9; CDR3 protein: CASSTPGYSYEQYF; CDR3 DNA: TGTGCCAGCAGCACACCGGGTTACTCCTACGAGCAGTACTTC
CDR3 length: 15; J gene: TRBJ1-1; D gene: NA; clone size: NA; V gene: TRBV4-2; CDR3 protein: CASSHPGGVNTEAFF; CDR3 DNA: TGTGCCAGCAGCCATCCCGGCGGAGTGAACACTGAAGCTTTCTTT
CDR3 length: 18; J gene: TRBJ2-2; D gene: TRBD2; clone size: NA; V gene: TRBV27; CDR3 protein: CASSLGSSGRGRTGELFF; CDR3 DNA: TGTGCCAGCAGTTTAGGTTCTAGCGGGCGGGGAAGGACCGGGGAGCTGTTTTTT
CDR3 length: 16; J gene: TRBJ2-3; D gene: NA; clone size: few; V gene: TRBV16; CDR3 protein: CASSQSPWRSKDTQYF; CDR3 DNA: TGTGCCAGCAGCCAATCCCCCTGGAGGAGTAAAGATACGCAGTATTTT
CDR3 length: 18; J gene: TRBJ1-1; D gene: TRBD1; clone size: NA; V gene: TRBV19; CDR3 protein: CASSPNPPPTGKNTEAFF; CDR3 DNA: TGTGCCAGTAGTCCCAACCCCCCCCCGACAGGGAAGAACACTGAAGCTTTCTTT
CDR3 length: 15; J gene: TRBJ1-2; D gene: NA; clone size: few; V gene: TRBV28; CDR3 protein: CASSPHESEAYGYTF; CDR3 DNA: TGTGCCAGCAGTCCCCATGAATCGGAGGCCTATGGCTACACCTTC
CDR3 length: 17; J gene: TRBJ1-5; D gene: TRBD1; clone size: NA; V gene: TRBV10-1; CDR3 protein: CASSDPDRGISNQPQHF; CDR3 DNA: TGCGCCAGCAGTGATCCCGACAGGGGGATTAGCAATCAGCCCCAGCATTTT
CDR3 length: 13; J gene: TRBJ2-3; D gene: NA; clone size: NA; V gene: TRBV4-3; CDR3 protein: CASSQARTDTQYF; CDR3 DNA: TGCGCCAGCAGCCAAGCCCGTACAGATACGCAGTATTTT
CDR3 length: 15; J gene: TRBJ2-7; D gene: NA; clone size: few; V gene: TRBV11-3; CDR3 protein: CASSFPGIEPGEQYF; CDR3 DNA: TGTGCCAGCAGCTTCCCGGGAATAGAGCCGGGCGAGCAGTACTTC
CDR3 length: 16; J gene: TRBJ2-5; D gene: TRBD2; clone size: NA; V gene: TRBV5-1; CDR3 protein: CASSTRLAGAEETQYF; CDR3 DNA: TGCGCCAGCAGCACCCGACTAGCGGGAGCGGAGGAGACCCAGTACTTC
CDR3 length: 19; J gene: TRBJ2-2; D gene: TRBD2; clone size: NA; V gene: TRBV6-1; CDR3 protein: CASSEPPRTSGANTGELFF; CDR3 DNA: TGTGCCAGCAGTGAACCCCCCAGGACGAGCGGGGCGAACACCGGGGAGCTGTTTTTT
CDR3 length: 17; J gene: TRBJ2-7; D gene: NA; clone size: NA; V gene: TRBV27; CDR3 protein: CASSRGPRAGHVYEQYF; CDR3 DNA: TGTGCCAGCAGCCGAGGCCCTCGGGCAGGACATGTCTACGAGCAGTACTTC
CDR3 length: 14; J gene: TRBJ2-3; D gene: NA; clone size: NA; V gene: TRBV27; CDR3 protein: CASSLGALTDTQYF; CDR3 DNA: TGTGCCAGCAGTTTAGGTGCGTTGACAGATACGCAGTATTTT
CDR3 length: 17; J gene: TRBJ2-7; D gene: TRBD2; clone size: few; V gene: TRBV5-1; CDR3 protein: CASSLGGLAESSYEQYF; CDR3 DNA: TGCGCCAGCAGCTTGGGAGGACTAGCGGAGAGCTCCTACGAGCAGTACTTC
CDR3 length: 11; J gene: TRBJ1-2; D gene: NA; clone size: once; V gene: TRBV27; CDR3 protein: CASIPRGGYTF; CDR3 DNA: TGTGCCAGCATCCCACGAGGTGGCTACACCTTC
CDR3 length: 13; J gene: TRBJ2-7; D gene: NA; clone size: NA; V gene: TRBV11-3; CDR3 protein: CASSTIPSALQYF; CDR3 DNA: TGTGCCAGCAGCACTATCCCCTCCGCCTTGCAGTACTTC
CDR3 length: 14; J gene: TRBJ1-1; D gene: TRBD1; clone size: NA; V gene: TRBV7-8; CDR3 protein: CASSLGTGHTEAFF; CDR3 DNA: TGTGCCAGCAGCTTAGGGACAGGGCACACTGAAGCTTTCTTT
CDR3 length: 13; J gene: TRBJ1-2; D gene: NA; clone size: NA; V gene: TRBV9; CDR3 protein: CASSVDSRGGYTF; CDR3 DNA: TGTGCCAGCAGCGTAGATAGCAGGGGAGGCTACACCTTC
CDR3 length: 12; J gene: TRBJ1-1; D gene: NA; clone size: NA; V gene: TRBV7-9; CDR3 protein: CASRPSDTEAFF; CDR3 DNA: TGTGCCAGCCGTCCCTCGGACACTGAAGCTTTCTTT
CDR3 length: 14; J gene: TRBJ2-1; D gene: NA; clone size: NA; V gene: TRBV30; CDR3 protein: CAWNRTSRGREQFF; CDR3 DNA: TGTGCCTGGAACCGGACTAGTAGGGGGAGGGAGCAGTTCTTC
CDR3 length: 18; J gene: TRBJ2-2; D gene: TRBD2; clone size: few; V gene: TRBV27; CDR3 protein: CASRYRSAGGANTGELFF; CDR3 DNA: TGTGCCAGCAGATACAGGTCAGCGGGAGGCGCGAACACCGGGGAGCTGTTTTTT
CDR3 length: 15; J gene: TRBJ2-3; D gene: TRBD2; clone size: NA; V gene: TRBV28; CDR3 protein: CASSSGLAGADTQYF; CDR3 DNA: TGTGCCAGCAGTTCTGGACTAGCCGGGGCAGATACGCAGTATTTT
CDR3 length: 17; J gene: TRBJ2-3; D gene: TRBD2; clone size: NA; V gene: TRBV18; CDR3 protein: CASSPRLAGHITDTQYF; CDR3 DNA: TGTGCCAGCTCACCCCGACTAGCGGGCCACATCACAGATACGCAGTATTTT
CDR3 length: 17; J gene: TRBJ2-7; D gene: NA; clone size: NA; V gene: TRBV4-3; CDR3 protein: CASSQGTGDRGTYEQYF; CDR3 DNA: TGCGCCAGCAGCCAAGGCACGGGGGACCGCGGAACCTACGAGCAGTACTTC
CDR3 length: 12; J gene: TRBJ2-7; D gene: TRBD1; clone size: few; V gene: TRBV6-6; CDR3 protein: CASKRGHYEQYF; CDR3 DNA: TGTGCCAGCAAAAGGGGGCACTACGAGCAGTACTTC
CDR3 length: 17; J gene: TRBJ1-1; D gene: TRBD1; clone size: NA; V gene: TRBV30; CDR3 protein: CAWIVPPGQHMNTEAFF; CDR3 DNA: TGTGCCTGGATCGTACCCCCGGGACAGCACATGAACACTGAAGCTTTCTTT
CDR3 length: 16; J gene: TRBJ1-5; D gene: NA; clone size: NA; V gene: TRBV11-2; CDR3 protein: CASSLGLRDSNQPQHF; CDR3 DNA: TGTGCCAGCAGCTTAGGTCTACGCGATAGCAATCAGCCCCAGCATTTT
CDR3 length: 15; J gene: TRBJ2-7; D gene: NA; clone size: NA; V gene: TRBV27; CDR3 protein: CASSLLRGLSYEQYF; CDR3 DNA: TGTGCCAGCAGTTTATTACGCGGGTTGTCCTACGAGCAGTACTTC
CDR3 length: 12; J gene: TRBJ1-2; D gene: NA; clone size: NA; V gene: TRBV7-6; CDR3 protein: CASGQPNYGYTF; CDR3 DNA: TGTGCCAGCGGACAGCCGAACTATGGCTACACCTTC
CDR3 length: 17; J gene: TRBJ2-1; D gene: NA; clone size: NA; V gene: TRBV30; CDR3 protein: CAWTPWGRRYPSNEQFF; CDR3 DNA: TGTGCCTGGACCCCATGGGGGCGACGATACCCCTCCAATGAGCAGTTCTTC
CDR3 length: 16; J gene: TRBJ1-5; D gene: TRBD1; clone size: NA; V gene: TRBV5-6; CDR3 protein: CASSLEGQISNQPQHF; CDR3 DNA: TGTGCCAGCAGCTTGGAGGGACAGATTAGCAATCAGCCCCAGCATTTT
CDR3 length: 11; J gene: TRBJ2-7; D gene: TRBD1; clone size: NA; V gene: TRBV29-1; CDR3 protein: CSVRQGSEQYF; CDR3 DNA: TGCAGCGTTCGACAGGGGAGCGAGCAGTACTTC
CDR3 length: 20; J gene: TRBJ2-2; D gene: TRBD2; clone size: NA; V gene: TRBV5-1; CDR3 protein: CASSGGQSFEGLARSGELFF; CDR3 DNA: TGCGCCAGCAGCGGGGGACAATCATTCGAGGGACTAGCGAGGTCCGGGGAGCTGTTTTTT
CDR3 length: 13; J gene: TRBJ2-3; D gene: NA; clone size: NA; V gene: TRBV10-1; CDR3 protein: CASRLDTTDTQYF; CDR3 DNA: TGCGCCAGCAGATTGGACACCACAGATACGCAGTATTTT
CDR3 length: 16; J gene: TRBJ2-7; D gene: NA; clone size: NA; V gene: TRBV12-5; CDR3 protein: CASGTPGGGSTYEQYF; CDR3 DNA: TGTGCTAGTGGTACCCCGGGCGGGGGCTCTACCTACGAGCAGTACTTC
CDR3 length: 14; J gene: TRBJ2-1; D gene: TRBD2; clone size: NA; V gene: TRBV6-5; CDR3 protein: CASRGLAGDNEQFF; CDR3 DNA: TGTGCCAGCAGGGGACTAGCGGGGGACAATGAGCAGTTCTTC
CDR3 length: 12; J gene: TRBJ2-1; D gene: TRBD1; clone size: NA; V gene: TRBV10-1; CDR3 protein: CASAPRGRVGFF; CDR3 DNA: TGCGCCAGCGCACCCAGGGGGCGGGTTGGGTTCTTC
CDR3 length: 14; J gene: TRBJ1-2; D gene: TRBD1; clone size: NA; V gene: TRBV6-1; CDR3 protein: CASSGSTGVYGYTF; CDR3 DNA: TGTGCCAGCAGTGGATCGACAGGGGTCTATGGCTACACCTTC
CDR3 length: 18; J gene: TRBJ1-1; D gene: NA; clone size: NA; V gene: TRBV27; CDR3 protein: CASSLSARRGGRNTEAFF; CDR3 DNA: TGTGCCAGCAGTTTATCTGCCCGGAGGGGAGGGCGGAACACTGAAGCTTTCTTT
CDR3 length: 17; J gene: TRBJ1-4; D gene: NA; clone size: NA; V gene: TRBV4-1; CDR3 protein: CASSQEAKRLFNEKLFF; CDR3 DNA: TGCGCCAGCAGCCAAGAGGCCAAGCGACTGTTTAATGAAAAACTGTTTTTT